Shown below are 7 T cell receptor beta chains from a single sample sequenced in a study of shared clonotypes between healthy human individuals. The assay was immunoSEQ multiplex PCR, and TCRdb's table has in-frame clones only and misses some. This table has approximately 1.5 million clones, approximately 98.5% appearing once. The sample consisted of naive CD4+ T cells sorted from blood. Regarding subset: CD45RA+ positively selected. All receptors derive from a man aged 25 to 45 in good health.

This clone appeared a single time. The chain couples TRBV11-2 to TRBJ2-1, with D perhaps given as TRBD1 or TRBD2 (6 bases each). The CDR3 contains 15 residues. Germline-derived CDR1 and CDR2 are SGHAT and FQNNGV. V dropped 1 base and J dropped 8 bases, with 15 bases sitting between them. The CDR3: CASSLGPRGDDEQFF. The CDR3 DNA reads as TGTGCCAGCAGCTTAGGCCCGAGGGGGGACGATGAGCAGTTCTTC.

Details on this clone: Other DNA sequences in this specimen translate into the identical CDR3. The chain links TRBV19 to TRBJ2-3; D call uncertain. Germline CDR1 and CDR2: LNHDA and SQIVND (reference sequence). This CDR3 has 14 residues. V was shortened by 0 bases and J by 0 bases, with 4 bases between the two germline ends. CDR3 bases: TGTGCCAGTAGTATAGATCCTAGCACAGATACGCAGTATTTT. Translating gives CASSIDPSTDTQYF.

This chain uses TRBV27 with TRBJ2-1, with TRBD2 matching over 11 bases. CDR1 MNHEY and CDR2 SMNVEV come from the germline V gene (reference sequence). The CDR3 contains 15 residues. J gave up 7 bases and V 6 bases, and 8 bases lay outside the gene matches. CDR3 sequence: CASSRGLAGENEQFF. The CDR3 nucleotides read TGTGCCAGCAGCCGCGGACTAGCGGGCGAAAATGAGCAGTTCTTC.

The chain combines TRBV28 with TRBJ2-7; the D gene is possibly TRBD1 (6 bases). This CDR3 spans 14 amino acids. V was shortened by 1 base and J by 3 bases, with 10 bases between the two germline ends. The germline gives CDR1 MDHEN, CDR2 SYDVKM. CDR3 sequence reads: CASSLLGTYYEQYF. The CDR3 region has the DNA TGTGCCAGCAGTTTATTGGGGACATACTACGAGCAGTACTTC.

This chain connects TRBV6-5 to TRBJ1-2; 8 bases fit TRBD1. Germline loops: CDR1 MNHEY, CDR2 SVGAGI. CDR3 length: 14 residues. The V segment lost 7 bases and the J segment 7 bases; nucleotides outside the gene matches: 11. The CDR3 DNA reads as TGTGCCAGCAACCCCCGAGGACAGGGTGGTGGCTACACCTTC. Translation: CASNPRGQGGGYTF.

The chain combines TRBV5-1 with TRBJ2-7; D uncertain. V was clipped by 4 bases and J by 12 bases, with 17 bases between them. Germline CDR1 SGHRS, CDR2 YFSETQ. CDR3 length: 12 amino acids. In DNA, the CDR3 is TGCGCCAGCAGCCCAGTATCGGTACTTTGGTACTTC. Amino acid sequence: CASSPVSVLWYF.

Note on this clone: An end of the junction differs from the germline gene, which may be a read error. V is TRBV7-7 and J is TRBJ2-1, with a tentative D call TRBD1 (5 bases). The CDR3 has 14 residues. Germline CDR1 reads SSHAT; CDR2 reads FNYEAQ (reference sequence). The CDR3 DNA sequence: TGTGCTAGCAGCTTAGGGCAGGGAAACAATGAGCAGTTCTTC. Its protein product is CASSLGQGNNEQFF.